These 21 T cell receptor beta chains originate from one sample sequenced in a study of post-analysis software for immune sequencing data. Libraries were made from TCR beta cDNA, and they carried unique molecular identifiers. In TCRdb, the PCR reads were re-called with MiXCR into one record per CDR3 protein. The sample includes 150,000 to 200,000 distinct CDR3 sequences, 35% to 40% seen only once; the top ten take under 30%. Sequenced material: blood, taken after autologous hematopoietic stem cell transplantation. All receptors derive from a girl aged 10-17 years with multiple sclerosis.

The gene calls are TRBV24-1 and TRBJ2-1; D is unclear. The CDR3 sequence is 13 residues long. Trimming left V 5 bases short and J 1 base short, with 5 bases between. The germline CDR1 and CDR2 sequences are KGHDR and SFDVKD. CDR3: CATSADSYNEQFF. In DNA, the CDR3 is TGTGCCACCAGTGCAGATTCCTACAATGAGCAGTTCTTC.

The rearrangement uses TRBV7-3 and TRBJ2-3, with TRBD1 matching over 7 bases. J was trimmed by 0 bases and V by 5 bases; bases with no gene match: 5. Germline CDR1 SGHTA, CDR2 FQGTGA. There are 15 residues in the CDR3. CDR3 amino acids: CASSPLGQSTDTQYF. In nucleotides, the CDR3 is TGTGCCAGCAGCCCGTTGGGACAGAGCACAGATACGCAGTATTTT.

This rearrangement joins TRBV28 to TRBJ2-7; TRBD1 agrees at 7 bases. Per the germline V gene, CDR1 is MDHEN and CDR2 is SYDVKM. CDR3 length equals 14 residues. J was trimmed by 5 bases and V by 7 bases; bases with no gene match: 11. DNA of the CDR3: TGTGCCAGCACCCCGGGACAGCTGGTCCACGAGCAGTACTTC. It specifies CASTPGQLVHEQYF.

The table lists this clonotype with a few counts. The chain has TRBV27 and TRBJ2-5; TRBD2 matches at 8 bases. V lost 6 bases to trimming and J lost 7 bases; unmatched junction nucleotides: 10. CDR1 and CDR2 (germline): MNHEY, SMNVEV (reference sequence). The CDR3 covers 14 residues. This chain's CDR3 is CASRRERESVTQYF. CDR3 nucleotide sequence: TGTGCCAGCAGGCGGGAGCGGGAGTCCGTGACCCAGTACTTC.

V usage is TRBV12-3 or TRBV12-4 and J usage is TRBJ1-5, with 7 bases matching TRBD1. The CDR3 contains 15 residues. The V gene end was trimmed by 7 bases and the J gene end by 2 bases; junction bases not matched to a gene: 8. CDR3 DNA sequence: TGTGCCAGCACCAACAGGACAGGCCGCAATCAGCCCCAGCATTTT. Amino acids: CASTNRTGRNQPQHF.

The chain has TRBV6-6 and TRBJ2-4, with TRBD1 as a possible D gene (6 bases). The DNA end lines up better with TRBJ2-7; the J call may be wrong. The germline V gene has CDR1 MNHNY and CDR2 SVGAGI (reference sequence). The CDR3 covers 13 residues. Here the CDR3 DNA reads TGTGCCAGCAGTACGCACACAGGGTACGAGCAGTACTTC. Its protein is CASSTHTGYEQYF.

This clonotype was recorded only once. The rearrangement uses TRBV10-3 and TRBJ2-2; tentative D call: TRBD1 (6 bases). The CDR3 loop spans 14 amino acids. Germline assignment: CDR1 ENHRY and CDR2 SYGVKD. V was pared by 11 bases and J by 3 bases, with 16 bases between. CDR3 sequence (DNA): TGTGCCTCTAGGTTGGGGGCGGACACCGGGGAGCTGTTTTTT. Translated, it gives CASRLGADTGELFF.

Notes on this clonotype: One end of the junction is discordant with germline, which a read error may explain. As DNA, the CDR3 is TGTACCAGCAGTTACTCTCGGTGGGGGGCAAAGGCAGATACGCAGTATTTT. This translates into CTSSYSRWGAKADTQYF. J is TRBJ2-3 and V is TRBV6-5; D is perhaps TRBD1 or TRBD2 (6 bases each). The germline CDR1 and CDR2 sequences are MNHEY and SVGAGI. The CDR3 loop spans 17 amino acids.

The chain links TRBV12-3 or TRBV12-4 to TRBJ2-3; the D is unclear. The CDR3 has 16 residues. The V and J ends lost 6 bases and 0 bases respectively, with 16 bases between them. The CDR3 loop is CASRYKRLLSTDTQYF. The CDR3 nucleotides are TGTGCCAGCAGATACAAAAGGCTCCTCAGCACAGATACGCAGTATTTT.

J is TRBJ2-7 and V is TRBV20-1; D remains unclear. Germline loops: CDR1 DFQATT, CDR2 SNEGSKA (reference sequence). The CDR3 has 13 residues. Between the trimmed V and J ends, which lost 0 bases and 3 bases, there was a span of 9 bases. The CDR3 DNA sequence: TGCAGTGCTAGAGAAGGCACCAGCTACGAGCAGTACTTC. Translating it yields CSAREGTSYEQYF.

The genes are TRBV5-8 and TRBJ1-2, with a possible D match to TRBD1 (5 bases). The CDR3 loop spans 16 amino acids. With 6 bases removed from V and 0 bases from J, the gap between germline ends came to 18 bases. Germline loops: CDR1 SGHTS, CDR2 YDEGEE. The CDR3 reads CASNPIQGSSNYGYTF. Here the CDR3 DNA reads TGTGCCAGCAATCCCATCCAGGGAAGTTCTAACTATGGCTACACCTTC.

This clonotype turned up a few times. This chain connects TRBV28 to TRBJ2-1, with D maybe TRBD2 (5 bases). V was clipped by 2 bases and J by 6 bases, with 8 bases between them. The CDR3 extends over 13 amino acids. Germline CDR1 and CDR2: MDHEN and SYDVKM. CDR3 in DNA: TGTGCCAGCAGTTTAGCCGAGGGCAATGAGCAGTTCTTC. It codes for CASSLAEGNEQFF.

This clonotype was recorded a few times. The CDR3 loop reads CSARPRGYNEQFF. The CDR3 region has the DNA TGCAGTGCTAGGCCCCGGGGTTACAATGAGCAGTTCTTC. V and J are TRBV20-1 and TRBJ2-1; tentative D call: TRBD2 (5 bases). The germline V gene encodes CDR1 DFQATT and CDR2 SNEGSKA (reference sequence). The V gene lost 3 bases and the J gene lost 4 bases, with 10 bases spanning the gap. The CDR3 is 13 amino acids.

This clonotype was counted ten times or more. V and J are TRBV7-9 and TRBJ2-4; 11 bases agree with TRBD1. Germline trimming cut 5 bases from V and 3 bases from J; bases unmatched to any gene: 3. Germline loops: CDR1 SEHNR, CDR2 FQNEAQ (reference sequence). This CDR3 has 15 residues. The CDR3 region is CASSGTGGVKNIQYF. The CDR3 DNA reads as TGTGCCAGCAGCGGGACAGGGGGAGTCAAAAACATTCAGTACTTC.

V and J are TRBV6-6 and TRBJ2-7; 7 bases agree with TRBD2. This CDR3 contains 17 residues. CDR1 is MNHNY and CDR2 is SVGAGI in the germline V gene (reference sequence). The trim removed 8 bases at V and 7 bases at J, leaving 23 bases unmatched. CDR3: CASGLSGAGGSTGEQYF. The CDR3 DNA is TGTGCCAGCGGCCTCTCTGGTGCCGGGGGGAGTACTGGTGAGCAGTACTTC.

The chain employs TRBV6-1 and TRBJ2-7; maybe TRBD2 (5 bases). Trimming left V 1 base short and J 2 bases short, with 12 bases between. Germline V gene data show CDR1 as MNHNS and CDR2 as SASEGT. The CDR3 length is 15 residues. CDR3 sequence reads: CASSEGEPGAYEQYF. The CDR3 coding sequence is TGTGCCAGCAGTGAAGGGGAGCCTGGGGCCTACGAGCAGTACTTC.

This chain links TRBV7-2 with TRBJ2-3; perhaps TRBD1 as D (5 bases). The germline V gene encodes CDR1 SGHTA and CDR2 FQGNSA. V lost 6 bases and J lost 3, with 7 bases in between. The CDR3 has 12 amino acids. DNA of the CDR3: TGTGCCAGCAGTCAGGGAACAGATACGCAGTATTTT. It encodes CASSQGTDTQYF.

The chain uses TRBV6-1 and TRBJ2-1; TRBD2 matches 14 bases. V was clipped by 6 bases and J by 2 bases; unmatched bases: 12. Per the germline V gene, CDR1 is MNHNS and CDR2 is SASEGT. CDR3 length: 19 residues. The CDR3 nucleotides read TGTGCCAGCAGGGGAGCCGGGACTAGCGGGAGAAGGGCCTACAATGAGCAGTTCTTC. Amino acid sequence: CASRGAGTSGRRAYNEQFF.

The rearrangement links TRBV3-1 to TRBJ2-7, with D perhaps TRBD1 (6 bases). CDR1 is LGHDT and CDR2 is YNNKEL in the germline V gene (reference sequence). With 4 bases removed from V and 2 bases from J, the gap between germline ends came to 15 bases. This CDR3 has 15 amino acids. In DNA, the CDR3 is TGTGCCAGCAGCCCGGTGACAGGTTCGACCTACGAGCAGTACTTC. It codes for CASSPVTGSTYEQYF.

For this clonotype: This sequence may be a read error, since a much larger clone differs from it by one base. The genes are TRBV20-1 and TRBJ2-4; D possibly corresponds to TRBD1 (6 bases). The length of the CDR3 is 15 residues. CDR1 is DFQATT and CDR2 is SNEGSKA in the germline V gene (reference sequence). The CDR3, as DNA: TGCAGTGCTAGAGTGTTCGCAGGGGCCAAAAACATTCGGTACTTC. It translates to CSARVFAGAKNIRYF.

This clonotype was counted only a few times. The J gene is TRBJ1-1, the V gene TRBV7-8; no clear D gene. The germline V gene encodes CDR1 SGHVS and CDR2 FQNEAQ. The CDR3 extends over 14 amino acids. The V and J ends lost 1 base and 5 bases respectively, with 11 bases between them. CDR3 sequence (DNA): TGTGCCAGCAGCTTAGGTCCGGGGTGGACTGAAGCTTTCTTT. Amino acid sequence: CASSLGPGWTEAFF.